The next 21 T cell receptor beta chains were all read from a single sample in a study of cytomegalovirus exposure and HLA in healthy donors (dated by TCRdb to about 2017). Library preparation was by the immunoSEQ multiplex PCR assay. The multiplex PCR relied on a mix of 60 forward primers for TCR Vbeta segments and 13 reverse primers for TCR Jbeta segments. TCRdb retrieved this table from immuneACCESS and kept in-frame rearrangements only. Not all clones are present; in checked studies, unresolved V genes account for under half, and no reason is known for the remainder. This sample gives fewer than 300,000 clones in total; roughly 89% of them show up just once. The top ten hold 3% to 4% of the sample. The sequenced sample was PBMCs. The receptors derive from a man aged 40-50 years in good health and CMV-seropositive.

The chain employs TRBV7-9 and TRBJ2-1; TRBD2 aligns across 12 bases. Germline CDR1 SEHNR, CDR2 FQNEAQ (reference sequence). The CDR3 runs to 16 residues. After removal of 3 bases from V and 5 bases from J, the junction contained 5 bases not matched to a gene. The CDR3 loop reads CASSLGPSGRDNEQFF. CDR3 in DNA: TGTGCCAGCAGCTTGGGGCCTAGCGGGAGGGACAATGAGCAGTTCTTC.

The rearrangement links TRBV9 to TRBJ1-4; 8 bases fit TRBD1. Germline CDR1 and CDR2: SGDLS and YYNGEE. The length of the CDR3 is 15 residues. J gave up 5 bases and V 0 bases, and 3 bases lay outside the gene matches. This chain's CDR3 is CASSVDQGANEKLFF. As DNA, the CDR3 is TGTGCCAGCAGCGTAGATCAGGGGGCGAATGAAAAACTGTTTTTT. Full variable domain (outside the CDR3, taken from reference TRBV9 and TRBJ1-4): DSGVTQTPKHLITATGQRVTLRCSPRSGDLSVYWYQQSLDQGLQFLIQYYNGEERAKGNILERFSAQQFPDLHSELNLSSLELGDSALYFCASSVDQGANEKLFFGSGTQLSVL.

The chain couples TRBV11-3 to TRBJ2-2, with 8 bases identical to TRBD1. The length of the CDR3 is 14 residues. The V and J ends lost 5 bases and 6 bases, in that order; junction bases with no gene match: 5. Germline V gives CDR1 SGHNT, CDR2 YENEEA. Here the CDR3 reads CASSPADRAGELFF. The CDR3 coding sequence is TGTGCCAGCAGCCCAGCGGACAGGGCCGGGGAGCTGTTTTTT.

V is TRBV6-4 and J is TRBJ2-2; TRBD2 matches at 11 bases. This CDR3 has 16 residues. The germline V gene has CDR1 MRHNA and CDR2 SNTAGT. Germline trimming cut 5 bases from V and 3 bases from J; bases unmatched to any gene: 5. CDR3 sequence (DNA): TGTGCCAGCAGTCCATCTAGCGGGAGGCACACCGGGGAGCTGTTTTTT. Its protein is CASSPSSGRHTGELFF.

The rearrangement joins TRBV13 to TRBJ1-5, with TRBD1 matching 8 bases. The CDR3 runs to 14 residues. Germline loops: CDR1 PRHDT, CDR2 FYEKMQ (reference sequence). The junction had 9 bases not matched to a gene; V was cut back by 10 bases and J by 4 bases. Here the CDR3 DNA reads TGTGCCATACCCGGACAGGGATGGAATCAGCCCCAGCATTTT. This translates into CAIPGQGWNQPQHF.

The genes are TRBV6-5 and TRBJ1-3; D ambiguous. This CDR3 is 15 amino acids long. V lost 0 bases and J lost 0, with 6 bases in between. CDR1 is MNHEY and CDR2 is SVGAGI in the germline V gene. The CDR3 reads CASSYSDYSGNTIYF. The CDR3, as DNA: TGTGCCAGCAGTTACTCGGACTACTCTGGAAACACCATATATTTT.

The CDR3, as DNA: TGCGCCAGCAGCTTTCGGGGGAGCTCCTACGAGCAGTACTTC. It yields the protein CASSFRGSSYEQYF. The rearrangement uses TRBV5-1 and TRBJ2-7; a possible D gene is TRBD2 (6 bases). Trimming took off 2 bases at V and 0 bases at J, with 9 bases between the two ends. Per the germline V gene, CDR1 is SGHRS and CDR2 is YFSETQ. The CDR3 length is 14 residues.

The chain employs TRBV5-1 and TRBJ1-1; 8 bases line up with TRBD1. J was trimmed by 0 bases and V by 0 bases; bases with no gene match: 4. CDR1 and CDR2 (germline): SGHRS, YFSETQ. The CDR3 has 16 residues. The CDR3 DNA follows: TGCGCCAGCAGCTTGGAAGGGACAGGAGTGAACACTGAAGCTTTCTTT. Residues: CASSLEGTGVNTEAFF.

This clone was found a few times. The CDR3 protein is CASSGIRGQRGQPQHF. CDR3 coding DNA: TGTGCCAGCAGTGGGATTAGGGGACAGAGGGGGCAGCCCCAGCATTTT. V is TRBV6-1 and J is TRBJ1-5, with 7 bases aligning to TRBD1. Germline V gene data show CDR1 as MNHNS and CDR2 as SASEGT. Trimming removed 4 bases from V and 7 bases from J; junction bases left unmatched: 13. The CDR3 is 16 residues long.

The chain couples TRBV6-5 to TRBJ1-1, with 7 bases lining up with TRBD1. CDR3 length: 13 residues. Germline values: CDR1 MNHEY, CDR2 SVGAGI. V shed 2 bases and J 3 bases; nucleotides not matched to a gene: 0. The CDR3 is CASSYGTDTEAFF. The CDR3 nucleotides read TGTGCCAGCAGTTACGGGACAGACACTGAAGCTTTCTTT.

The chain's CDR3 is CASGDLRLAGAYEQFF. As DNA, the CDR3 is TGTGCCAGCGGTGATCTGCGACTAGCGGGAGCCTATGAGCAGTTCTTC. The chain carries TRBV5-8 and TRBJ2-1, with 12 bases that match TRBD2. The CDR3 extends over 16 amino acids. The junction had 13 bases not matched to a gene; V was cut back by 7 bases and J by 8 bases. Germline-derived CDR1 and CDR2 are SGHTS and YDEGEE.

This clone was seen only a few times. V usage is TRBV7-3 and J usage is TRBJ2-7, with TRBD2 identical over 8 bases. The CDR3 is made up of 13 amino acids. Germline CDR1 is SGHTA and CDR2 is FQGTGA. The V gene end was trimmed by 5 bases and the J gene end by 5 bases; junction bases not matched to a gene: 5. The CDR3 region has the DNA TGTGCCAGCAGCCCTTCAGCGGGAGACGAGCAGTACTTC. Amino acids: CASSPSAGDEQYF.

This clone was counted a single time. The rearrangement joins TRBV4-1 to TRBJ1-2; 11 bases align to TRBD1. The CDR3 is made up of 15 amino acids. V was clipped by 4 bases and J by 4 bases; unmatched bases: 5. Germline V gives CDR1 MGHRA, CDR2 YSYEKL. The DNA for the CDR3 is TGCGCCAGCAGCCCCTCCGGGACAGGGGGCTATGGCTACACCTTC. Its translation is CASSPSGTGGYGYTF.

The chain joins TRBV6-5 to TRBJ2-5; D is unresolved. The last part of the DNA fits TRBJ2-7 better; the J call may be wrong. Germline V lookup: CDR1 MNHEY, CDR2 SVGAGI. CDR3 length equals 15 residues. CDR3 nucleotide sequence: TGTGCCAGCACCCCTCGTCGACCGAAGGACTACGAGCAGTACTTC. Translation: CASTPRRPKDYEQYF.

A word on this clone: This sample includes further DNA sequences coding for the same CDR3. The rearrangement uses TRBV6-5 and TRBJ2-7; 7 bases are a match to TRBD1. There are 15 residues in the CDR3. Germline loops: CDR1 MNHEY, CDR2 SVGAGI. V was clipped by 0 bases and J by 2 bases; unmatched bases: 4. The CDR3 DNA reads TGTGCCAGCAGTTACTCGGCAGGGGGAACCTACGAGCAGTACTTC. Its translation is CASSYSAGGTYEQYF.

The genes are TRBV11-2 and TRBJ2-1; 11 bases agree with TRBD2. The CDR3 is made up of 18 amino acids. V was clipped by 1 base and J by 4 bases; unmatched bases: 9. Looked up from germline, CDR1 is SGHAT and CDR2 is FQNNGV. CDR3 protein: CASSLGGWGTSGYNEQFF. For the CDR3, the DNA is TGTGCCAGCAGCTTAGGAGGTTGGGGGACTAGCGGTTACAATGAGCAGTTCTTC.

CDR3 protein: CASRRGKANTEAFF. DNA for the CDR3: TGTGCCAGCAGACGCGGCAAGGCGAACACTGAAGCTTTCTTT. V usage is TRBV2 and J usage is TRBJ1-1, with D unresolved. Germline lookup yields CDR1 SNHLY and CDR2 FYNNEI. V was clipped by 6 bases and J by 1 base, with 12 bases between them. The CDR3 sequence is 14 residues long.

The CDR3 DNA reads TGTGCCAGCAGCTCTGGACTAGCGGGGCCGGATACGCAGTATTTT. This codes for CASSSGLAGPDTQYF. This chain uses TRBV5-4 with TRBJ2-3; 12 nucleotides match TRBD2. CDR1 and CDR2 (germline): SGHNT, YYREEE (reference sequence). The CDR3 runs 15 residues. Unmatched junction bases numbered 5, after V lost 3 bases and J lost 6 bases. The whole variable domain, remainder taken from reference TRBV5-4 and TRBJ2-3, is ETGVTQSPTHLIKTRGQQVTLRCSSQSGHNTVSWYQQALGQGPQFIFQYYREEENGRGNFPPRFSGLQFPNYSSELNVNALELDDSALYLCASSSGLAGPDTQYFGPGTRLTVL.

The genes are TRBV27 and TRBJ2-1; TRBD2 might be the D (6 bases). CDR1 is MNHEY and CDR2 is SMNVEV in the germline V gene (reference sequence). CDR3 length equals 14 residues. Trimming took 6 bases from V and 8 from J, leaving 17 bases between them. The CDR3 spells CASRGEAEVDEQFF. The CDR3 bases are TGTGCCAGCAGAGGGGAGGCGGAGGTTGATGAGCAGTTCTTC.

The rearrangement links TRBV10-1 to TRBJ2-2; 9 nucleotides line up with TRBD2. This CDR3 is 16 amino acids long. V was clipped by 0 bases and J by 9 bases; unmatched bases: 8. CDR1 and CDR2 from the germline V gene are WNHNN and SYGVQD (reference sequence). CDR3 in DNA: TGCGCCAGCAGTGAGTCGGGCGGGAGGGCCAGAAGGGAGCTGTTTTTT. It yields the protein CASSESGGRARRELFF.

CDR3 coding DNA: TGTGCCAGCAGCGTACAACAGTCCTACAATGAGCAGTTCTTC. Translated: CASSVQQSYNEQFF. V is TRBV11-2 and J is TRBJ2-1; D is unclear. Per germline, CDR1 SGHAT and CDR2 FQNNGV. This CDR3 is 14 amino acids long. Trimming pared 5 bases from V and 1 base from J, leaving 9 bases between.